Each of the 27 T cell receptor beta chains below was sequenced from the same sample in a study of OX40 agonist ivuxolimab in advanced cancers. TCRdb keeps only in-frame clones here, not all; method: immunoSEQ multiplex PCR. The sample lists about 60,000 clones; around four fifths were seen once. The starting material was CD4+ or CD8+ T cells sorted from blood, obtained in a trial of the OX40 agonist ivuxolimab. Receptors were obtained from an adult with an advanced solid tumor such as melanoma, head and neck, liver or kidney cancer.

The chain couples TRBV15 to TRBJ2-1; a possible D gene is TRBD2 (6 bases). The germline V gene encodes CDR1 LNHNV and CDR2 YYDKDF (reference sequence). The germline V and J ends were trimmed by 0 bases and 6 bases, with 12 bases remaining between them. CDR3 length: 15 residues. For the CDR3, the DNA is TGTGCCACCAGCAGAGATTCGACGGGAGTCAATGAGCAGTTCTTC. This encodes CATSRDSTGVNEQFF.

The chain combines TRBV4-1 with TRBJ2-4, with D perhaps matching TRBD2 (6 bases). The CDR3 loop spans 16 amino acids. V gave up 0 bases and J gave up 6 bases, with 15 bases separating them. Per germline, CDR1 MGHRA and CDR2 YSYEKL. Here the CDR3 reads CASSQDRTGAGNIQYF. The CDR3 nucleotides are TGCGCCAGCAGCCAAGATCGAACGGGAGCGGGAAACATTCAGTACTTC.

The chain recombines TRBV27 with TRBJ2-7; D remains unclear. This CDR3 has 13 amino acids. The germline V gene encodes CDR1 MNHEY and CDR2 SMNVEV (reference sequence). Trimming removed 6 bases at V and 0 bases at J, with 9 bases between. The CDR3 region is CASSQDSSYEQYF. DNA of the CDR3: TGTGCCAGCAGCCAAGATAGCTCCTACGAGCAGTACTTC.

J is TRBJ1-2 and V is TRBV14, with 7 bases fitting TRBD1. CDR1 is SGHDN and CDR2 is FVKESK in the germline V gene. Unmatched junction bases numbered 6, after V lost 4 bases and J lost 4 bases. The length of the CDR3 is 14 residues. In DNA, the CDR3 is TGTGCCAGCAGCCTAGCGGGACAGAGCTATGGCTACACCTTC. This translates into CASSLAGQSYGYTF.

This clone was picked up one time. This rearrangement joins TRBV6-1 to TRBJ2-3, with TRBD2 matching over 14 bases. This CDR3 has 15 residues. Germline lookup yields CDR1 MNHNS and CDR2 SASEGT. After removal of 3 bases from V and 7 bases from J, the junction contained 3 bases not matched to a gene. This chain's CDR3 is CASSDGLAGGYTQYF. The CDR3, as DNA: TGTGCCAGCAGTGACGGACTAGCGGGAGGTTATACGCAGTATTTT.

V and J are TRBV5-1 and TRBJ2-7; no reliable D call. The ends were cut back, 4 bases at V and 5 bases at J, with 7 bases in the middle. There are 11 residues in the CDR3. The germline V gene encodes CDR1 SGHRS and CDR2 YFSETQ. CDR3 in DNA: TGCGCCAGCAGCCTTCTGGACGAGCAGTACTTC. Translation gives CASSLLDEQYF.

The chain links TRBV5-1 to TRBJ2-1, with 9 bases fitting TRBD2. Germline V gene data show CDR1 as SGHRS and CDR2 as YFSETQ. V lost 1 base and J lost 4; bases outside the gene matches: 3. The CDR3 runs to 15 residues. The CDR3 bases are TGCGCCAGCAGCTTGCCTAGCGGGGCTTACAATGAGCAGTTCTTC. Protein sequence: CASSLPSGAYNEQFF.

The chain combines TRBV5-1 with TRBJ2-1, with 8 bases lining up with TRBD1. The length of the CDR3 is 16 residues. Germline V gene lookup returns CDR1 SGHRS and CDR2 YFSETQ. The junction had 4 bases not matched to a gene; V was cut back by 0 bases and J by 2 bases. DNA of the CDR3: TGCGCCAGCAGCTTGGGAACAGGGGGAGCCTACAATGAGCAGTTCTTC. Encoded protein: CASSLGTGGAYNEQFF.

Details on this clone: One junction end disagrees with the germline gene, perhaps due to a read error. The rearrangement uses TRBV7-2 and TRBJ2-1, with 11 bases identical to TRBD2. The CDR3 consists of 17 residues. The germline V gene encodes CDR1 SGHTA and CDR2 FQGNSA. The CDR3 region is CASSLDRASGRQSEQFF. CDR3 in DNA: TGTGCCAGCAGTTTAGATAGGGCTAGCGGGAGGCAGAGTGAGCAGTTCTTC.

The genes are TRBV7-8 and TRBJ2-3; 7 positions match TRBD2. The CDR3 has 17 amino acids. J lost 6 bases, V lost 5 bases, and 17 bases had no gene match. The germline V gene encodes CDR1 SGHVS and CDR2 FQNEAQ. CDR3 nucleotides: TGTGCCAGCAGCCACAGAGGCCCAGGCGGGAGTAGGGATACGCAGTATTTT. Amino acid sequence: CASSHRGPGGSRDTQYF.

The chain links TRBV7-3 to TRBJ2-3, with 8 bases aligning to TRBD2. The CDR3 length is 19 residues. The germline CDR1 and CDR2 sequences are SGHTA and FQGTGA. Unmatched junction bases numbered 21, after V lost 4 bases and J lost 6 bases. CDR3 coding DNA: TGTGCCAGCAGCTACGAACTGACTAGCGACCCCCGGGGTTCGGATACGCAGTATTTT. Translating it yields CASSYELTSDPRGSDTQYF.

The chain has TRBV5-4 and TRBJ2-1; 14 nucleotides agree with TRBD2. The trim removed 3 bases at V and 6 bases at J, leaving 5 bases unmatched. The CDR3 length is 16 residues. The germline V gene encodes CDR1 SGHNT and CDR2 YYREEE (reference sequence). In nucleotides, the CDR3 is TGTGCCAGCAGCTGGGGGACTAGCGGGAGCTTCAATGAGCAGTTCTTC. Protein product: CASSWGTSGSFNEQFF. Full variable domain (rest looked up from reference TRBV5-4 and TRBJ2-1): ETGVTQSPTHLIKTRGQQVTLRCSSQSGHNTVSWYQQALGQGPQFIFQYYREEENGRGNFPPRFSGLQFPNYSSELNVNALELDDSALYLCASSWGTSGSFNEQFFGPGTRLTVL.

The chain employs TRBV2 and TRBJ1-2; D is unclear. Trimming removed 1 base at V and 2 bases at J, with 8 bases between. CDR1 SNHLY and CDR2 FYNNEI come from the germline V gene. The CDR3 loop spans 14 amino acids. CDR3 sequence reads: CASSEGLRNYGYTF. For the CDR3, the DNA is TGTGCCAGCAGTGAAGGTCTGCGAAACTATGGCTACACCTTC.

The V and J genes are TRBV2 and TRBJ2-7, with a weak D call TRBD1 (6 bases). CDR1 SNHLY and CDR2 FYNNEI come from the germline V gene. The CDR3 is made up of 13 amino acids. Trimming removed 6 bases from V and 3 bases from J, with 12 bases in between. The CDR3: CASRYRVGYEQYF. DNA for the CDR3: TGTGCCAGCAGATACAGGGTGGGCTACGAGCAGTACTTC.

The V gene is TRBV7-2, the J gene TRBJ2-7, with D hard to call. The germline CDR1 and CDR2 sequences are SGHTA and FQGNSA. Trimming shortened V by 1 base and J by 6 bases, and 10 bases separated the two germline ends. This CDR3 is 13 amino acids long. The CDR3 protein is CASSLEGPSEQYF. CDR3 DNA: TGTGCCAGCAGCTTAGAAGGGCCCTCCGAGCAGTACTTC.

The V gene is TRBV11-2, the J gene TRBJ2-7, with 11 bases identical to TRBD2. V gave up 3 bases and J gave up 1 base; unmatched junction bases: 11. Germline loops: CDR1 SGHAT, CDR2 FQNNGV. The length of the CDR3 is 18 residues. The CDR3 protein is CASSFLPGTSGLSYEQYF. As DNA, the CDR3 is TGTGCCAGCAGCTTTTTACCCGGGACTAGCGGACTATCCTACGAGCAGTACTTC.

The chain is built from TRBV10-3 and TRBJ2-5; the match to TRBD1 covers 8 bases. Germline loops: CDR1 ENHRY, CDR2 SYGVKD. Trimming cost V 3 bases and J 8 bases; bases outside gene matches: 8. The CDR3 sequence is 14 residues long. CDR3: CAISDLGTGDTQYF. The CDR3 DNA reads TGTGCCATCAGTGACCTCGGGACAGGCGATACCCAGTACTTC.

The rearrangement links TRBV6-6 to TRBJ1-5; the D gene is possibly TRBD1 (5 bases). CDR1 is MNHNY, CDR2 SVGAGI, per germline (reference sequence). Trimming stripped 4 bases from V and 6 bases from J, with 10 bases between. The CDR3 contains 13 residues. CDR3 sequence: CASSSGLGQPQHF. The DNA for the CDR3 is TGTGCCAGCAGTTCAGGGTTGGGTCAGCCCCAGCATTTT.

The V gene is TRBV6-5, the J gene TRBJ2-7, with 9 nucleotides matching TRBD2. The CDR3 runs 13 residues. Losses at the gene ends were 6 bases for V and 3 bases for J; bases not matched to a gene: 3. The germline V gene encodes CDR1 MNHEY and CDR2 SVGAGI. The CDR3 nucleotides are TGTGCCAGCAGATTGCGGGAGGGCTACGAGCAGTACTTC. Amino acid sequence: CASRLREGYEQYF.

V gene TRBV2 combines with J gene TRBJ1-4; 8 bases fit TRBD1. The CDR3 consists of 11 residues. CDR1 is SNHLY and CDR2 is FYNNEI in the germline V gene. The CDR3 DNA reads TGTGCGTCAACAGGGGGGGAAGAACTGTTTTTT. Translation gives CASTGGEELFF.

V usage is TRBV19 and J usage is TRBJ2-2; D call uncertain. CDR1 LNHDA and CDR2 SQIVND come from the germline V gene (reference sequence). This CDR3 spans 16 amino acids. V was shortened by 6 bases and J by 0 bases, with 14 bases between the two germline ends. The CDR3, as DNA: TGTGCCAGTAGGGGCATGGCTGGATCGAACACCGGGGAGCTGTTTTTT. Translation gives CASRGMAGSNTGELFF.

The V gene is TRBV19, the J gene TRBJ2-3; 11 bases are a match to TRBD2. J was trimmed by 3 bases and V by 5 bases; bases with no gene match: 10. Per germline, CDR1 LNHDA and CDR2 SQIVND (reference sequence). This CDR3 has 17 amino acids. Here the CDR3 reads CASSSGGTSGPTDTQYF. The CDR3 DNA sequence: TGTGCCAGTAGTTCTGGCGGGACTAGCGGACCGACAGATACGCAGTATTTT.

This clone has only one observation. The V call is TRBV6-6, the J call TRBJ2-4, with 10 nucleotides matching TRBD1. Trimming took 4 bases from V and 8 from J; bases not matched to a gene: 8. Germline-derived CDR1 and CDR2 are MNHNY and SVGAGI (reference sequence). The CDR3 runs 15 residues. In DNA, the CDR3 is TGTGCCAGCAGTTCTCGTGGACAGGGGGTCGACATTCAGTACTTC. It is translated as CASSSRGQGVDIQYF.

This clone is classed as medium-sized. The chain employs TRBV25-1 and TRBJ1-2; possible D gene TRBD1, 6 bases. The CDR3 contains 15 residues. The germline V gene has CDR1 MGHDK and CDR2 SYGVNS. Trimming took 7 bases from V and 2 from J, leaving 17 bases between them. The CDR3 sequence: CASKSAPDRNYGYTF. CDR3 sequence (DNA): TGTGCCAGCAAGTCGGCGCCAGACAGGAACTATGGCTACACCTTC.

The CDR3 loop reads CATSRDLDRGGLAAGSGEQFF. The CDR3 DNA sequence: TGTGCCACCAGCAGAGATCTAGACAGGGGAGGGCTAGCGGCCGGGTCCGGTGAGCAGTTCTTC. The chain uses TRBV15 and TRBJ2-1; possibly TRBD1 for D (8 bases). CDR1 is LNHNV, CDR2 YYDKDF, per germline (reference sequence). CDR3 length: 21 residues. With 0 bases removed from V and 9 bases from J, the gap between germline ends came to 33 bases.

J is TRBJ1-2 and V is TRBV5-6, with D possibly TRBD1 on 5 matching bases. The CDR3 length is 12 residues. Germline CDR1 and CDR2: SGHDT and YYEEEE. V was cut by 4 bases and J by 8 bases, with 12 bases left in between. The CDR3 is CASSPEGRGYTF. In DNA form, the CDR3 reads TGTGCCAGCAGCCCGGAGGGACGAGGCTACACCTTC.

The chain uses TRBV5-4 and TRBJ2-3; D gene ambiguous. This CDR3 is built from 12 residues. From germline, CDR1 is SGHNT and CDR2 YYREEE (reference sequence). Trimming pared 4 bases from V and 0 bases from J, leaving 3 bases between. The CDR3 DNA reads TGTGCCAGCAGCCCAAGCACAGATACGCAGTATTTT. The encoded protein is CASSPSTDTQYF.